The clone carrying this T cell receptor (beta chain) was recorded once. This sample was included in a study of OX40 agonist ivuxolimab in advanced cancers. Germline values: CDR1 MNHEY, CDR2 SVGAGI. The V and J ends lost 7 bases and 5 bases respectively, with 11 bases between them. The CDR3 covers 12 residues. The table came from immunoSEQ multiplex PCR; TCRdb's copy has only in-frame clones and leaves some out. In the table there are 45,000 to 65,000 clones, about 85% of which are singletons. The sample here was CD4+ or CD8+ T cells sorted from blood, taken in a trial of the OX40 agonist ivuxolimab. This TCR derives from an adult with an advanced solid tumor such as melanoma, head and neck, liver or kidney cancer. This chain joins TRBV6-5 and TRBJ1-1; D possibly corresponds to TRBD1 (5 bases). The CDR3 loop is CASKTGVTEAFF. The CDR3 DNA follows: TGTGCCAGCAAGACGGGGGTAACTGAAGCTTTCTTT.